The clone carrying this TCR beta chain occurred many times. Its specificity is not known. The record originates from a study of CD8 T cells in ankylosing spondylitis. The CDR3 length is 15 residues. Germline V gene lookup returns CDR1 MGHRA and CDR2 YSYEKL. V was clipped by 1 base and J by 5 bases, with 14 bases between them. In TCRdb, the 5' RACE reads were re-called with MiXCR into one record per CDR3 protein. The table lists approximately 130,000 distinct CDR3 sequences, around 9.7% of them singletons. General observations from the study: Some motif variants were previously reported in reactive arthritis synovial fluid and blood. Matched ankylosing spondylitis synovial fluid reportedly showed significant enrichment of disease-linked clones. Disease-linked clones bore a CD8+ phenotype, appearing relatively rarely in peripheral blood. A motif of under ten highly homologous TCR beta variants was seen as apparently characteristic of ankylosing spondylitis blood.

The chain joins TRBV4-1 to TRBJ2-5, with D possibly being TRBD1 or TRBD2 (6 bases each). The source is a male donor with ankylosing spondylitis or in good health (not recorded which). Sequenced material: blood, either unsorted or a sorted T cell fraction (not recorded which). The CDR3 coding sequence is TGCGCCAGCAGCCAAGCACAGGGACTTGCGGAGACCCAGTACTTC. Its translation: CASSQAQGLAETQYF.